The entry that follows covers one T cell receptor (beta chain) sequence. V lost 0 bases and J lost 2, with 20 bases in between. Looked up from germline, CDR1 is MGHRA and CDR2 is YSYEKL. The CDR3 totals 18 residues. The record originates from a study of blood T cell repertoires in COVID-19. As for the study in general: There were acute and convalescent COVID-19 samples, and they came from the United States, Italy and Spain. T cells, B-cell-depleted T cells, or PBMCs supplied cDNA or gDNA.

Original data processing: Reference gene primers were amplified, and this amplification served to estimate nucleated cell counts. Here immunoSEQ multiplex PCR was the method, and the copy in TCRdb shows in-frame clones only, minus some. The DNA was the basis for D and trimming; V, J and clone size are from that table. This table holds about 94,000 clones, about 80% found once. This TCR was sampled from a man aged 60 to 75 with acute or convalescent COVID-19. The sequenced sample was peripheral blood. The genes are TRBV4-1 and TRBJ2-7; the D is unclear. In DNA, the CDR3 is TGCGCCAGCAGCCAAGATCCCATCCCACCGACAACTGCCTACGAGCAGTACTTC. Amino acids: CASSQDPIPPTTAYEQYF.